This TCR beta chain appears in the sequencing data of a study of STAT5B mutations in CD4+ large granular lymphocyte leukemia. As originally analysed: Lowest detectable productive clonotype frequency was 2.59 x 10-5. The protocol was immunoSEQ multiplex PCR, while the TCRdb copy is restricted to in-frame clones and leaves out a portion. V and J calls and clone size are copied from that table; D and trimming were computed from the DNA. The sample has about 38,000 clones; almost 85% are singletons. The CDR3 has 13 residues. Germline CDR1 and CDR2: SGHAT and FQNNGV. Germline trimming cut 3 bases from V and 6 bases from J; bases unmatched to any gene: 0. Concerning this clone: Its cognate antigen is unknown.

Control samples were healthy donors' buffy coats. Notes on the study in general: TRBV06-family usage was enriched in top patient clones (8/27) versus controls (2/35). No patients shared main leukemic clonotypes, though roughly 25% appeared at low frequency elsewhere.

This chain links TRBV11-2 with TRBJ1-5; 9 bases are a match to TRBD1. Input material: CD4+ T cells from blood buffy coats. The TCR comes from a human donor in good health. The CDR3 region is CASSLDRGQPQHF. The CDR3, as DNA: TGTGCCAGCAGCTTGGACAGGGGTCAGCCCCAGCATTTT.